The 6 T cell receptor beta chains in this list originate from one sample, sequenced in a study of cytomegalovirus exposure and HLA in healthy donors. PCR primers comprised 60 Vbeta and 13 Jbeta primers. TCRdb's table, derived via immunoSEQ multiplex PCR, lists solely in-frame clones and lacks some. The sample includes approximately 120,000 clones. The sample consisted of PBMCs. Receptor source: a man aged 18 to 35 in good health and CMV-seronegative.

This rearrangement joins TRBV28 to TRBJ2-4, with 8 bases that match TRBD1. This CDR3 region has 15 residues. Trimming at V came to 2 bases and at J to 7 bases, leaving 7 bases not matched to a gene. Germline values: CDR1 MDHEN, CDR2 SYDVKM. The CDR3 loop is CASSLGTDRANIQYF. The CDR3 DNA follows: TGTGCCAGCAGTTTAGGCACGGACAGGGCCAACATTCAGTACTTC.

The chain employs TRBV7-9 and TRBJ1-5; TRBD1 agrees at 7 bases. Germline CDR1 SEHNR, CDR2 FQNEAQ (reference sequence). The trim removed 5 bases at V and 0 bases at J, leaving 16 bases unmatched. The CDR3 loop spans 19 amino acids. As DNA, the CDR3 is TGTGCCAGCAGCCACGAGGCGGGACAGCCGTTCTATAGCAATCAGCCCCAGCATTTT. Protein: CASSHEAGQPFYSNQPQHF. Full variable domain (missing parts from reference TRBV7-9 and TRBJ1-5): DTGVSQNPRHKITKRGQNVTFRCDPISEHNRLYWYRQTLGQGPEFLTYFQNEAQLEKSRLLSDRFSAERPKGSFSTLEIQRTEQGDSAMYLCASSHEAGQPFYSNQPQHFGDGTRLSIL.

The chain couples TRBV5-1 to TRBJ2-1, with 7 bases aligning to TRBD2. Germline loops: CDR1 SGHRS, CDR2 YFSETQ. V gave up 7 bases and J gave up 8 bases; unmatched junction bases: 12. The CDR3 has 14 residues. The CDR3: CASVIGLGFYEQFF. As DNA, the CDR3 is TGCGCCAGCGTCATCGGACTAGGGTTCTATGAGCAGTTCTTC.

The rearrangement uses TRBV5-4 and TRBJ2-3, with TRBD1 matching 7 bases. Germline V lookup: CDR1 SGHNT, CDR2 YYREEE (reference sequence). This CDR3 is 12 amino acids long. J was trimmed by 7 bases and V by 7 bases; bases with no gene match: 6. Written as DNA, the CDR3 is TGTGCCAGCGGCAGGGGGATGAATACGCAGTATTTT. This translates into CASGRGMNTQYF.

This chain joins TRBV28 and TRBJ2-5; TRBD2 matches at 10 bases. V lost 1 base, J lost 5 bases, and 13 bases stayed unmatched. This CDR3 contains 18 residues. Germline CDR1 MDHEN, CDR2 SYDVKM. The CDR3 loop reads CASSLYVSPSGSGETQYF. In DNA, the CDR3 is TGTGCCAGCAGTTTATATGTCTCGCCTAGCGGGAGCGGGGAGACCCAGTACTTC.

The V call is TRBV18, the J call TRBJ2-5; perhaps TRBD1 as D (6 bases). Germline V gives CDR1 KGHSH, CDR2 LQKENI. V gave up 1 base and J gave up 5 bases, with 17 bases separating them. This CDR3 is 16 amino acids long. In DNA form, the CDR3 reads TGTGCCAGCTCACCACTCCCCACAGGGTCGAAGGAGACCCAGTACTTC. It specifies CASSPLPTGSKETQYF.